A single sample gave rise to the 31 T cell receptor beta chains below, sequenced in a study of lymphopenia after photon versus proton radiotherapy. Data came from immunoSEQ multiplex PCR; TCRdb stores just in-frame clones and leaves some out. Among 42,000 or so clones listed, around 86% were seen once. The source was peripheral blood, collected from a patient treated with proton-based radiotherapy. The source is a woman between 65 and 79 years old with pancreatic cancer.

This clone showed up just a few times. This chain connects TRBV6-5 to TRBJ2-3; D ambiguous. Germline CDR1 MNHEY, CDR2 SVGAGI. This CDR3 contains 15 residues. V lost 0 bases to trimming and J lost 2 bases, with 9 bases between them. CDR3 in amino acids: CASSYSSPFTDTQYF. The DNA of the CDR3 is TGTGCCAGCAGTTACTCATCCCCGTTCACAGATACGCAGTATTTT.

DNA for the CDR3: TGTGCCAGCTCTCCCTCACTAGGCCACAATGAGCAGTTCTTC. Residues: CASSPSLGHNEQFF. This chain uses TRBV18 with TRBJ2-1; perhaps TRBD2 as D (5 bases). V was pared by 6 bases and J by 5 bases, with 14 bases between. CDR1 and CDR2 from the germline V gene are KGHSH and LQKENI. This CDR3 region has 14 residues.

The DNA of the CDR3 is TGTGCCAGCACCCAGACAGGGGGCGGGAAAAGTCAGCCCCAGCATTTT. Protein product: CASTQTGGGKSQPQHF. The chain recombines TRBV6-6 with TRBJ1-5, with 10 positions matching TRBD1. After removal of 7 bases from V and 6 bases from J, the junction contained 12 bases not matched to a gene. Germline values: CDR1 MNHNY, CDR2 SVGAGI (reference sequence). This CDR3 is built from 16 residues.

V and J are TRBV4-3 and TRBJ2-1; no clear D. V lost 0 bases to trimming and J lost 7 bases, with 19 bases between them. CDR1 and CDR2 from the germline V gene are LGHNA and YSLEER. This CDR3 is 17 amino acids long. CDR3 nucleotides: TGCGCCAGCAGCCAAGATCAATCAGTGGCGGAGAAGAATGAGCAGTTCTTC. It specifies CASSQDQSVAEKNEQFF.

The chain has TRBV30 and TRBJ2-7; 7 positions match TRBD2. The germline V gene has CDR1 GTSNPN and CDR2 SVGIG (reference sequence). V dropped 0 bases and J dropped 0; count of bases not matched to a gene: 5. The CDR3 has 15 residues. The CDR3: CAWSVWGGTSYEQYF. The CDR3 coding sequence is TGTGCCTGGAGTGTCTGGGGGGGGACCTCCTACGAGCAGTACTTC. The whole variable domain, filled in from reference TRBV30 and TRBJ2-7, reads SQTIHQWPATLVQPVGSPLSLECTVEGTSNPNLYWYRQAAGRGLQLLFYSVGIGQISSEVPQNLSASRPQDRQFILSSKKLLLSDSGFYLCAWSVWGGTSYEQYFGPGTRLTVT.

This clone was seen a single time. The chain recombines TRBV28 with TRBJ2-1, with 7 bases matching TRBD1. The V segment lost 4 bases and the J segment 7 bases; nucleotides outside the gene matches: 4. The CDR3 extends over 13 amino acids. CDR1 and CDR2 from the germline V gene are MDHEN and SYDVKM. The CDR3 region has the DNA TGTGCCAGCAGTTCGGGACAGCCAAATGAGCAGTTCTTC. Translated, it gives CASSSGQPNEQFF.

V usage is TRBV2 and J usage is TRBJ2-3, with D unresolved. Germline V CDR1 and CDR2: SNHLY, FYNNEI. V gave up 6 bases and J gave up 0 bases, with 7 bases separating them. The CDR3 covers 13 residues. CDR3 region: CASRALSTDTQYF. In DNA form, the CDR3 reads TGTGCCAGCAGGGCCCTTAGCACAGATACGCAGTATTTT.

This chain joins TRBV10-3 and TRBJ1-1; 8 nucleotides line up with TRBD1. Per the germline V gene, CDR1 is ENHRY and CDR2 is SYGVKD. V shed 11 bases, J shed 4 bases, and the junction held 3 bases outside the gene matches. This CDR3 is built from 11 residues. The CDR3 region has the DNA TGTGCCGTCACAGGGGGCACTGAAGCTTTCTTT. As protein: CAVTGGTEAFF.

The chain is built from TRBV5-6 and TRBJ2-7; tentatively, D is TRBD2 (5 bases). The CDR3 totals 16 residues. V was trimmed by 6 bases and J by 0 bases, leaving 19 bases between them. Germline CDR1 SGHDT, CDR2 YYEEEE. The chain's CDR3 is CASTPVAGLSSYEQYF. The DNA for the CDR3 is TGTGCCAGCACCCCGGTGGCGGGCTTAAGCTCCTACGAGCAGTACTTC.

The J gene is TRBJ2-1, the V gene TRBV11-3, with 7 bases fitting TRBD2. Germline CDR1 is SGHNT and CDR2 is YENEEA. V trimming: 5 bases; J trimming: 7 bases; junction bases outside the gene matches: 8. The CDR3 contains 14 residues. CDR3 loop: CASSPGLEPNEQFF. For the CDR3, the DNA is TGTGCCAGCAGCCCCGGACTAGAACCGAATGAGCAGTTCTTC.

DNA of the CDR3: TGTGCCAGCAGCCGAGGGGGTTCGGAGACCCAGTACTTC. Protein: CASSRGGSETQYF. The gene calls are TRBV28 and TRBJ2-5, with a weak D call TRBD1 (6 bases). V was shortened by 6 bases and J by 5 bases, with 13 bases between the two germline ends. Germline CDR1 reads MDHEN; CDR2 reads SYDVKM. The CDR3 consists of 13 residues.

This chain uses TRBV5-1 with TRBJ2-5; 8 positions match TRBD1. The J call could be wrong; TRBJ2-7 is a better fit for the DNA end. CDR3 length equals 14 residues. Germline V gives CDR1 SGHRS, CDR2 YFSETQ. The CDR3: CASRAGTGDYEQYF. CDR3 sequence (DNA): TGCGCCAGCAGGGCCGGGACAGGAGACTACGAGCAGTACTTC.

This clone was observed a single time. This chain links TRBV19 with TRBJ1-6, with 9 nucleotides matching TRBD1. V was clipped by 4 bases and J by 8 bases; unmatched bases: 6. This CDR3 has 15 residues. CDR1 and CDR2 from the germline V gene are LNHDA and SQIVND (reference sequence). The CDR3 sequence is CASSKLGQGHSPLHF. Here the CDR3 DNA reads TGTGCCAGTAGTAAATTGGGACAGGGTCATTCACCCCTCCACTTT.

As DNA, the CDR3 is TGTGCCAGCAGTTTAATAATAGAGCGCAATGAGCAGTTCTTC. Protein product: CASSLIIERNEQFF. The chain has TRBV28 and TRBJ2-1; D not certain. V dropped 2 bases and J dropped 6 bases, with 11 bases sitting between them. Germline V CDR1 and CDR2: MDHEN, SYDVKM. The CDR3 length is 14 residues.

The chain carries TRBV9 and TRBJ2-1; D possibly corresponds to TRBD2 (6 bases). This CDR3 is built from 15 residues. Trimming shortened V by 4 bases and J by 5 bases, and 16 bases separated the two germline ends. Germline CDR1 reads SGDLS; CDR2 reads YYNGEE. The CDR3 protein is CASSYTRRGNNEQFF. CDR3 coding DNA: TGTGCCAGCAGCTACACTAGGAGGGGAAACAATGAGCAGTTCTTC.

The gene calls are TRBV11-2 and TRBJ1-1; D is undetermined. V was trimmed by 3 bases and J by 7 bases, leaving 6 bases between them. The CDR3 has 11 residues. Germline loops: CDR1 SGHAT, CDR2 FQNNGV. The CDR3 protein is CASSFRGEAFF. CDR3 nucleotide sequence: TGTGCCAGCAGCTTTCGCGGTGAAGCTTTCTTT. The complete variable domain, with remaining parts taken from reference TRBV11-2 and TRBJ1-1, reads EAGVAQSPRYKIIEKRQSVAFWCNPISGHATLYWYQQILGQGPKLLIQFQNNGVVDDSQLPKDRFSAERLKGVDSTLKIQPAKLEDSAVYLCASSFRGEAFFGQGTRLTVV.

Comments on this clone: Other nucleotide sequences from this sample produce the same CDR3. The chain links TRBV30 to TRBJ2-1, with 9 nucleotides matching TRBD2. Trimming took 2 bases from V and 5 from J; bases not matched to a gene: 4. This CDR3 is built from 14 residues. Germline-derived CDR1 and CDR2 are GTSNPN and SVGIG (reference sequence). Here the CDR3 reads CAWSRLAGNNEQFF. As DNA, the CDR3 is TGTGCCTGGAGTAGGCTAGCGGGGAACAATGAGCAGTTCTTC.

V is TRBV5-4 and J is TRBJ1-1; a possible D gene is TRBD1 (5 bases). Per germline, CDR1 SGHNT and CDR2 YYREEE (reference sequence). This CDR3 has 16 amino acids. V lost 4 bases to trimming and J lost 0 bases, with 16 bases between them. CDR3 nucleotide sequence: TGTGCCAGCAGCCCTAATTTAGCACAGGTGAACACTGAAGCTTTCTTT. Amino acid sequence: CASSPNLAQVNTEAFF.

The V and J genes are TRBV7-2 and TRBJ2-1; D not resolved. The CDR3 covers 11 residues. Per the germline V gene, CDR1 is SGHTA and CDR2 is FQGNSA. V was trimmed by 3 bases and J by 8 bases, leaving 5 bases between them. CDR3 amino acids: CASSFIDEQFF. The DNA for the CDR3 is TGTGCCAGCAGCTTTATCGATGAGCAGTTCTTC.

The V gene is TRBV27, the J gene TRBJ2-1; D remains ambiguous. V was cut by 2 bases and J by 7 bases, with 6 bases left in between. This CDR3 comprises 12 residues. The germline CDR1 and CDR2 sequences are MNHEY and SMNVEV (reference sequence). The CDR3 here is CASSLSLNEQFF. CDR3 DNA sequence: TGTGCCAGCAGTTTAAGCTTAAATGAGCAGTTCTTC.

The chain employs TRBV28 and TRBJ1-2; the D is unclear. CDR3 length equals 14 residues. Trimming stripped 4 bases from V and 4 bases from J, with 13 bases between. Looked up from germline, CDR1 is MDHEN and CDR2 is SYDVKM. CDR3 amino acids: CASSSHASTYGYTF. The CDR3 nucleotides are TGTGCCAGCAGTTCACATGCCAGTACCTATGGCTACACCTTC.

This clone rates as medium-sized. This sequence joins TRBV19 and TRBJ1-5, with D hard to call. CDR1 and CDR2 from the germline V gene are LNHDA and SQIVND (reference sequence). The CDR3 length is 18 residues. Trimming removed 3 bases from V and 2 bases from J, with 20 bases in between. CDR3 region: CASSIFSGASTGNQPQHF. CDR3 DNA sequence: TGTGCCAGTAGTATCTTCTCCGGCGCCAGTACGGGCAATCAGCCCCAGCATTTT.

The chain recombines TRBV13 with TRBJ2-5; D unresolved. Germline V CDR1 and CDR2: PRHDT, FYEKMQ (reference sequence). The V gene lost 1 base and the J gene lost 3 bases, with 15 bases spanning the gap. The CDR3 has 16 residues. The CDR3 DNA follows: TGTGCCAGCAGCTTAGAAGTGGGATTATTTGAAGAGACCCAGTACTTC. Translating gives CASSLEVGLFEETQYF.

The chain employs TRBV5-1 and TRBJ1-1, with D hard to call. The CDR3 consists of 15 residues. Germline V CDR1 and CDR2: SGHRS, YFSETQ. Trimming took 3 bases from V and 2 from J, leaving 14 bases between them. This chain's CDR3 is CASSSAGSGNTEAFF. CDR3 DNA sequence: TGCGCCAGCAGCTCGGCCGGGAGTGGAAACACTGAAGCTTTCTTT. Filled out from reference TRBV5-1 and TRBJ1-1, the complete variable domain reads KAGVTQTPRYLIKTRGQQVTLSCSPISGHRSVSWYQQTPGQGLQFLFEYFSETQRNKGNFPGRFSGRQFSNSRSEMNVSTLELGDSALYLCASSSAGSGNTEAFFGQGTRLTVV.

This chain joins TRBV30 and TRBJ1-1, with D possibly matching TRBD1 (5 bases). Germline V lookup: CDR1 GTSNPN, CDR2 SVGIG (reference sequence). This CDR3 has 13 amino acids. The V end lost 5 bases, the J end lost 3 bases, and 13 bases lay between the germline ends. This CDR3 is CAWSTGRDTEAFF. CDR3 nucleotide sequence: TGTGCCTGGTCCACGGGACGGGACACTGAAGCTTTCTTT.

This chain joins TRBV11-2 and TRBJ2-5; a possible D gene is TRBD2 (6 bases). V was shortened by 5 bases and J by 5 bases, with 18 bases between the two germline ends. CDR1 is SGHAT, CDR2 FQNNGV, per germline. CDR3 size: 15 residues. This CDR3 reads CASSEDGGKGETQYF. The CDR3 DNA sequence: TGTGCCAGCAGCGAAGACGGCGGGAAAGGCGAGACCCAGTACTTC.

This clone was detected only a few times. This chain links TRBV30 with TRBJ2-4; D possibly matches TRBD1 or TRBD2 (5 bases each). Trimming shortened V by 4 bases and J by 2 bases, and 15 bases separated the two germline ends. Germline values: CDR1 GTSNPN, CDR2 SVGIG (reference sequence). CDR3 length equals 15 residues. Written as DNA, the CDR3 is TGTGCCTGGAAAGAGGCAGGGACCCCCAAAAACATTCAGTACTTC. This codes for CAWKEAGTPKNIQYF.

The rearrangement uses TRBV30 and TRBJ2-3; 9 bases agree with TRBD1. The ends lost 0 bases at V and 4 bases at J; junction bases unmatched: 5. CDR1 and CDR2 (germline): GTSNPN, SVGIG (reference sequence). The CDR3 totals 15 residues. The CDR3 sequence: CAWSVKGQGSDTQYF. The CDR3 DNA follows: TGTGCCTGGAGTGTAAAGGGACAGGGATCAGATACGCAGTATTTT.

V gene TRBV4-1 combines with J gene TRBJ1-1; no definite D call. Trimming cost V 0 bases and J 11 bases, with 13 bases left between them. The germline V gene encodes CDR1 MGHRA and CDR2 YSYEKL. This CDR3 is built from 13 residues. CDR3 DNA sequence: TGCGCCAGCAGCCAAGATCTGGAGGTTGAGGCTTTCTTT. Translated, it gives CASSQDLEVEAFF.

This chain links TRBV13 with TRBJ2-1, with D perhaps TRBD1 (6 bases). Germline loops: CDR1 PRHDT, CDR2 FYEKMQ (reference sequence). V shed 5 bases and J shed 0 bases, with 11 bases lying between them. The CDR3 length is 15 residues. CDR3 sequence: CASSPRQASYNEQFF. CDR3 nucleotides: TGTGCCAGCAGCCCCCGACAGGCCTCCTACAATGAGCAGTTCTTC.

This clone was seen only once. The genes are TRBV14 and TRBJ2-5, with D possibly called TRBD1 or TRBD2 (5 bases each). The CDR3 runs to 15 residues. Germline V CDR1 and CDR2: SGHDN, FVKESK. Trimming left V 4 bases short and J 5 bases short, with 17 bases between. The CDR3 DNA follows: TGTGCCAGCAGCCCCGAAGTCGGGGCTTTGGAGACCCAGTACTTC. Protein product: CASSPEVGALETQYF.